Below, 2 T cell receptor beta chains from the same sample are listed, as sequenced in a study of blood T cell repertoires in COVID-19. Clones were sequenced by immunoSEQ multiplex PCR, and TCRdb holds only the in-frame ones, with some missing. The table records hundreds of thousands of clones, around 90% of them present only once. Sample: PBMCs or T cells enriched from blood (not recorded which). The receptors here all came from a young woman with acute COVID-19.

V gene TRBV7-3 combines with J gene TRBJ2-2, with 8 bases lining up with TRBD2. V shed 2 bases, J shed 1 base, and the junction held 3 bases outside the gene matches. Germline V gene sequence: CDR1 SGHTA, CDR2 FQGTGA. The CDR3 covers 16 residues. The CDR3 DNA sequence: TGTGCCAGCAGCTTACAAGCGGGGGTGAACACCGGGGAGCTGTTTTTT. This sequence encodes CASSLQAGVNTGELFF.

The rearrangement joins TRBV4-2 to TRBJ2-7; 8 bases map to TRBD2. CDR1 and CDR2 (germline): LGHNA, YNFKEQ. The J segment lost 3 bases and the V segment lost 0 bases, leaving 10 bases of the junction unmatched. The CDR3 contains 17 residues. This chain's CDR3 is CASSQDGPGLVLYEQYF. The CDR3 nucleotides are TGTGCCAGCAGCCAAGATGGACCGGGACTAGTGCTCTACGAGCAGTACTTC.